This T cell receptor (beta chain) was identified in a study of T cell responses to AZD1222 COVID-19 vaccine. General study points: AZD1222 recipients seropositive at baseline numbered only five or six. Clonal diversity was possibly underestimated, and white British individuals and females predominated among donors. At 160-218 and 743-854, vaccine-associated CD4 TCRs were dominant, and they spanned spike.

Germline V CDR1 and CDR2: SGHRS, YFSETQ. This CDR3 contains 15 residues. V lost 4 bases, J lost 2 bases, and 13 bases lay in between. About this clone: Its antigen remains unidentified.

Libraries were prepared by immunoSEQ multiplex PCR; TCRdb keeps only in-frame clonotypes and omits some of them. Of fewer than 120,000 clones listed, 80% to 95% are singletons. The chain recombines TRBV5-1 with TRBJ1-5; maybe TRBD1 (6 bases). Source: peripheral blood, taken 28 days after the second AZD1222 dose. The source of this sequence is an adult who received the AZD1222 COVID-19 vaccine. The CDR3 protein is CASSRHQGRNQPQHF. Here the CDR3 DNA reads TGCGCCAGCAGCCGCCACCAGGGGCGCAATCAGCCCCAGCATTTT. Looking up the rest from reference TRBV5-1 and TRBJ1-5 gives the full variable domain: KAGVTQTPRYLIKTRGQQVTLSCSPISGHRSVSWYQQTPGQGLQFLFEYFSETQRNKGNFPGRFSGRQFSNSRSEMNVSTLELGDSALYLCASSRHQGRNQPQHFGDGTRLSIL.